The 12 T cell receptor beta chains reported below all come from one sample, sequenced in a study of cytomegalovirus exposure and HLA in healthy donors. In the PCR, 60 Vbeta and 13 Jbeta primers were used. TCRdb's table, derived via immunoSEQ multiplex PCR, lists solely in-frame clones and lacks some. The sample holds about 93,000 clones, roughly 60% seen once. The sequencing input was PBMCs. The receptors come from a boy aged 5-17 years in good health and CMV-seropositive.

V usage is TRBV7-2 and J usage is TRBJ1-2, with D tentatively TRBD1 (5 bases). The CDR3 contains 13 residues. CDR1 is SGHTA, CDR2 FQGNSA, per germline. Trimming shortened V by 5 bases and J by 6 bases, and 13 bases separated the two germline ends. CDR3 sequence reads: CASSPRGGDGYTF. CDR3 sequence (DNA): TGTGCCAGCAGCCCTAGGGGAGGTGATGGCTACACCTTC.

The chain is built from TRBV6-4 and TRBJ1-1; 7 nucleotides match TRBD1. Germline CDR1 is MRHNA and CDR2 is SNTAGT. This CDR3 is 13 amino acids long. V was pared by 5 bases and J by 4 bases, with 4 bases of the junction left unmatched. The CDR3 region is CASSRDRGTEAFF. The CDR3 DNA sequence: TGTGCCAGCAGTCGGGACAGAGGCACTGAAGCTTTCTTT.

This chain joins TRBV6-4 and TRBJ2-1, with a tentative D call TRBD1 (6 bases). Trimming stripped 4 bases from V and 0 bases from J, with 10 bases between. CDR3 length: 15 residues. CDR1 and CDR2 (germline): MRHNA, SNTAGT. CDR3 sequence: CASSAEDSSYNEQFF. CDR3 nucleotides: TGTGCCAGCAGTGCCGAGGACAGCTCCTACAATGAGCAGTTCTTC.

Details on this clone: The junction and the germline gene differ at one end; a read error may be behind it. The rearrangement joins TRBV30 to TRBJ1-2, with a weak D call TRBD1 (6 bases). The CDR3 is 13 amino acids. Germline V CDR1 and CDR2: GTSNPN, SVGIG (reference sequence). The CDR3 DNA reads as TGTGCCTGGACCAGGGACACATACTATGGCTACCCCTTC. Its protein product is CAWTRDTYYGYPF.

The gene calls are TRBV15 and TRBJ2-5, with 7 bases that match TRBD2. The germline CDR1 and CDR2 sequences are LNHNV and YYDKDF (reference sequence). The CDR3 has 15 amino acids. V was clipped by 5 bases and J by 5 bases; unmatched bases: 11. This CDR3 is CATSPSLGGLETQYF. CDR3 bases: TGTGCCACCAGCCCCTCTCTGGGAGGGTTGGAGACCCAGTACTTC.

The chain recombines TRBV5-4 with TRBJ2-7; 8 bases fit TRBD1. CDR3 size: 14 residues. The V segment lost 4 bases and the J segment 5 bases; nucleotides outside the gene matches: 8. Germline CDR1 reads SGHNT; CDR2 reads YYREEE (reference sequence). CDR3 coding DNA: TGTGCCAGCAGCCCTCGGACAGGGCAGCACGAGCAGTACTTC. It encodes CASSPRTGQHEQYF.

This chain links TRBV30 with TRBJ1-1; TRBD1 is a possible D gene (6 bases). The germline V and J ends were trimmed by 4 bases and 0 bases, with 15 bases remaining between them. The CDR3 is 15 residues long. The V gene's germline CDR1 is GTSNPN and CDR2 SVGIG (reference sequence). CDR3 in DNA: TGTGCCTGGAACGGGGGGGCGGGGGTGAACACTGAAGCTTTCTTT. Its translation is CAWNGGAGVNTEAFF.

This sequence joins TRBV5-6 and TRBJ1-1; maybe TRBD1 (6 bases). Germline V lookup: CDR1 SGHDT, CDR2 YYEEEE. Trimming cost V 3 bases and J 0 bases, with 9 bases left between them. The CDR3 loop spans 14 amino acids. The CDR3 region is CASSWGTLNTEAFF. In DNA form, the CDR3 reads TGTGCCAGCAGCTGGGGGACACTGAACACTGAAGCTTTCTTT.

This clone came up a few times. The V and J genes are TRBV19 and TRBJ1-1; D uncertain. V lost 3 bases and J 1 base, leaving 24 bases between the germline ends. CDR3 length equals 19 residues. Looked up from germline, CDR1 is LNHDA and CDR2 is SQIVND (reference sequence). The CDR3: CASSMIIIFTREKNTEAFF. The CDR3 DNA reads as TGTGCCAGTAGTATGATCATAATATTCACGAGAGAAAAGAACACTGAAGCTTTCTTT.

The chain combines TRBV5-6 with TRBJ2-1; 7 bases align to TRBD1. The CDR3 spans 15 residues. With V trimmed by 5 bases and J by 4 bases, 9 bases remained unmatched. Germline loops: CDR1 SGHDT, CDR2 YYEEEE. The CDR3 DNA is TGTGCCAGCAGATCATACAGGGGCCTATACAATGAGCAGTTCTTC. It is translated as CASRSYRGLYNEQFF.

The V gene is TRBV11-2, the J gene TRBJ1-5; weak D call: TRBD1 (5 bases). V lost 4 bases to trimming and J lost 0 bases, with 22 bases between them. The CDR3 is 19 residues long. Germline-derived CDR1 and CDR2 are SGHAT and FQNNGV. DNA for the CDR3: TGTGCCAGCAGCTCCCTCACTTCGTACAGGTTTTATAGCAATCAGCCCCAGCATTTT. Amino acids: CASSSLTSYRFYSNQPQHF.

This chain links TRBV7-9 with TRBJ2-1, with 9 positions matching TRBD2. Germline-derived CDR1 and CDR2 are SEHNR and FQNEAQ (reference sequence). CDR3 size: 15 residues. V lost 3 bases to trimming and J lost 8 bases; unmatched junction nucleotides: 8. The CDR3 DNA reads as TGTGCCAGCAGCTTTCCGGGACTAGCAGGCGATGAGCAGTTCTTC. Residues: CASSFPGLAGDEQFF. The variable domain in full, completed from reference TRBV7-9 and TRBJ2-1, reads DTGVSQNPRHKITKRGQNVTFRCDPISEHNRLYWYRQTLGQGPEFLTYFQNEAQLEKSRLLSDRFSAERPKGSFSTLEIQRTEQGDSAMYLCASSFPGLAGDEQFFGPGTRLTVL.